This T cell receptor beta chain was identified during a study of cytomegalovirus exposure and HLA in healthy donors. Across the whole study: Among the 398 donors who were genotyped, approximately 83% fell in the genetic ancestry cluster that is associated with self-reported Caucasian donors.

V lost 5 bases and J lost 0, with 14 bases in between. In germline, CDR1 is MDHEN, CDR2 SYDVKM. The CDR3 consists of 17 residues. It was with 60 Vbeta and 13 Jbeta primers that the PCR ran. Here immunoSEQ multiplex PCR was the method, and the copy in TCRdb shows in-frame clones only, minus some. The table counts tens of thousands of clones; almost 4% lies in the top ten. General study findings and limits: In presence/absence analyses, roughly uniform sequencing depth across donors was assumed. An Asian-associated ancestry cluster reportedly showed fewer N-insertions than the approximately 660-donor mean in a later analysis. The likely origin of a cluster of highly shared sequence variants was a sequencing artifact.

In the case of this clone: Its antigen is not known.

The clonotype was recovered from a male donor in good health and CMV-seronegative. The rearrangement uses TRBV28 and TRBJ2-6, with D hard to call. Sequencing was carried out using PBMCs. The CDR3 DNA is TGTGCCAGCAGTCGAGGTGGCTTTAGCTCTGGGGCCAACGTCCTGACTTTC. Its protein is CASSRGGFSSGANVLTF.